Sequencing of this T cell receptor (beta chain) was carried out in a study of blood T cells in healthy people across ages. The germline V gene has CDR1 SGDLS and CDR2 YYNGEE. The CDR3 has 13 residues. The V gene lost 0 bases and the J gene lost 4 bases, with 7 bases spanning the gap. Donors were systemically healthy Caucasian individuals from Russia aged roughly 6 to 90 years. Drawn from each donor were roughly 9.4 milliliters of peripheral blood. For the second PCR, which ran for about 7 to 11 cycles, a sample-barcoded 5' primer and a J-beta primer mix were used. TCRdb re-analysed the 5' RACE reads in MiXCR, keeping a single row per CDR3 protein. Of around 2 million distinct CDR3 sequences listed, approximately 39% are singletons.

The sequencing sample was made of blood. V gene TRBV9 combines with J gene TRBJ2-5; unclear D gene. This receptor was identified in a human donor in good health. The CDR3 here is CASSVDGPETQYF. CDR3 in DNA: TGTGCCAGCAGCGTAGATGGGCCAGAGACCCAGTACTTC.